These 9 T cell receptor beta chains came from one sample sequenced in a study of Graves' ophthalmopathy and Graves' hyperthyroidism. RNA served as the template for amplifying TCR beta CDR3 regions. HTBI primers were employed in first-round RT-PCR, then a second-round multiplex PCR followed. TCRdb used MiXCR to reprocess the multiplex PCR reads, holding one entry per CDR3 protein. The sample records around 600,000 distinct CDR3 sequences, 35% to 45% being singletons. Sequenced input: peripheral blood. All receptors come from an adult man with Graves' ophthalmopathy.

This clonotype was found a few times. V usage is TRBV11-3 and J usage is TRBJ2-7, with 7 bases fitting TRBD2. With 5 bases clipped from V and 6 bases from J, the junction kept 10 bases outside the gene matches. The CDR3 totals 14 residues. Germline V gene data show CDR1 as SGHNT and CDR2 as YENEEA. CDR3 protein: CASSPQAGTLEQYF. CDR3 nucleotides: TGTGCCAGCAGCCCTCAAGCGGGGACTCTCGAGCAGTACTTC. The variable domain in full, with the rest retrieved from reference TRBV11-3 and TRBJ2-7, is EAGVVQSPRYKIIEKKQPVAFWCNPISGHNTLYWYLQNLGQGPELLIRYENEEAVDDSQLPKDRFSAERLKGVDSTLKIQPAELGDSAVYLCASSPQAGTLEQYFGPGTRLTVT.

Of note for this clonotype: This may arise from a read error, as a much more abundant clone is one base away. The chain carries TRBV19 and TRBJ2-6; D is uncertain. Germline CDR1 reads LNHDA; CDR2 reads SQIVND (reference sequence). The length of the CDR3 is 16 residues. The V and J ends lost 5 bases and 0 bases respectively, with 11 bases between them. CDR3 in amino acids: CASSGDTLSGANVLTF. DNA for the CDR3: TGTGCCAGTAGTGGAGACACCCTCTCTGGGGCCAACGTCCTGACTTTC.

The sample holds many counts of this clonotype. This chain links TRBV7-9 with TRBJ1-2; D remains ambiguous. The CDR3 contains 16 residues. The V and J ends lost 7 bases and 4 bases respectively, with 22 bases between them. Germline V gene lookup returns CDR1 SEHNR and CDR2 FQNEAQ (reference sequence). The CDR3: CASTGAGEDGIYGYTF. CDR3 DNA: TGTGCCAGCACCGGCGCCGGCGAGGACGGAATCTATGGCTACACCTTC. Full variable domain (missing parts from reference TRBV7-9 and TRBJ1-2): DTGVSQNPRHKITKRGQNVTFRCDPISEHNRLYWYRQTLGQGPEFLTYFQNEAQLEKSRLLSDRFSAERPKGSFSTLEIQRTEQGDSAMYLCASTGAGEDGIYGYTFGSGTRLTVV.

This clonotype was seen repeatedly, ten times or more. This sequence joins TRBV19 and TRBJ2-2; TRBD1 matches at 9 bases. This CDR3 spans 15 amino acids. V lost 6 bases and J lost 2; bases outside the gene matches: 4. Germline V gene lookup returns CDR1 LNHDA and CDR2 SQIVND (reference sequence). This CDR3 is CASRMDRGNTGELFF. The CDR3 DNA reads TGTGCCAGTAGGATGGACAGGGGAAACACCGGGGAGCTGTTTTTT.

V and J are TRBV5-4 and TRBJ1-1, with 8 bases matching TRBD1. V trimming: 5 bases; J trimming: 6 bases; junction bases outside the gene matches: 9. CDR3 size: 14 residues. Germline CDR1 SGHNT, CDR2 YYREEE (reference sequence). The CDR3 coding sequence is TGTGCCAGCAGTTTCGGACAGGGCTCTCCTGAAGCTTTCTTT. Encoded protein: CASSFGQGSPEAFF. Variable domain in full (rest from reference TRBV5-4 and TRBJ1-1): ETGVTQSPTHLIKTRGQQVTLRCSSQSGHNTVSWYQQALGQGPQFIFQYYREEENGRGNFPPRFSGLQFPNYSSELNVNALELDDSALYLCASSFGQGSPEAFFGQGTRLTVV.

This clonotype showed up many times. The CDR3 DNA follows: TGTGCCAGCAGCACCGGGATCACTATGGGAGGCTACACCTTC. It encodes CASSTGITMGGYTF. This rearrangement joins TRBV7-9 to TRBJ1-2; no reliable D call. With 5 bases removed from V and 8 bases from J, the gap between germline ends came to 18 bases. Germline-derived CDR1 and CDR2 are SEHNR and FQNEAQ (reference sequence). This CDR3 is 14 amino acids long.

There are many counts of this clonotype. This chain uses TRBV29-1 with TRBJ2-5, with a tentative D call TRBD2 (5 bases). Germline assignment: CDR1 SQVTM and CDR2 ANQGSEA. This CDR3 region has 13 residues. The CDR3 is CSSQRLHQETQYF. The CDR3 DNA sequence: TGCAGTAGTCAGCGGCTCCACCAAGAGACCCAGTACTTC.

This clonotype was recorded a few times. CDR3: CASSTGTGWSGELFF. In DNA form, the CDR3 reads TGTGCCAGCAGCACCGGGACAGGGTGGTCCGGGGAGCTGTTTTTT. V gene TRBV5-4 combines with J gene TRBJ2-2, with 9 bases matching TRBD1. The germline gives CDR1 SGHNT, CDR2 YYREEE (reference sequence). The CDR3 spans 15 residues. V was clipped by 4 bases and J by 6 bases; unmatched bases: 7.

This chain joins TRBV7-9 and TRBJ2-7; 7 bases agree with TRBD1. The junction had 7 bases not matched to a gene; V was cut back by 5 bases and J by 0 bases. The germline V gene encodes CDR1 SEHNR and CDR2 FQNEAQ (reference sequence). This CDR3 spans 15 amino acids. CDR3 region: CASSPKDRFSYEQYF. The CDR3 region has the DNA TGTGCCAGCAGCCCGAAGGACAGGTTCTCCTACGAGCAGTACTTC.